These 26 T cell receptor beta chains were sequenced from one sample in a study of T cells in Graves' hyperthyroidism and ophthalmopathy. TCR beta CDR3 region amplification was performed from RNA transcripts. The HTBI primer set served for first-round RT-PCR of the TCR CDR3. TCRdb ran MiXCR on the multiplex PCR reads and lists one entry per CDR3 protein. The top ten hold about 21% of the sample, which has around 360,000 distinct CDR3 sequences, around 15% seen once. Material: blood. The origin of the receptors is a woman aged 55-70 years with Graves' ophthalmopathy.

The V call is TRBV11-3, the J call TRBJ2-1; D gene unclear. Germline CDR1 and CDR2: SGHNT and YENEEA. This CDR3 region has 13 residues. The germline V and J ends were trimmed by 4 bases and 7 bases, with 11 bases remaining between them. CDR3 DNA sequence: TGTGCCAGCAGCTCAGATCCGAAGAATGAGCAGTTCTTC. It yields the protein CASSSDPKNEQFF.

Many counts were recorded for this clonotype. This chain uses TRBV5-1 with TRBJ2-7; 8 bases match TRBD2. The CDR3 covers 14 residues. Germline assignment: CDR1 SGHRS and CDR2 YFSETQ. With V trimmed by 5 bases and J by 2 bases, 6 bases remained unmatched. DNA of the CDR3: TGCGCCAGCAGTCCCGGACTAGCTGCCTACGAGCAGTACTTC. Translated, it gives CASSPGLAAYEQYF.

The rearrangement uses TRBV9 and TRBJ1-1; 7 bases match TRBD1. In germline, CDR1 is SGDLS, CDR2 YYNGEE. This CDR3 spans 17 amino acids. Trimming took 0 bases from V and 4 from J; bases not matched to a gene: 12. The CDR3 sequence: CASSVEGIGGLGTEAFF. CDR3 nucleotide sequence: TGTGCCAGCAGCGTAGAAGGAATAGGGGGCTTGGGCACTGAAGCTTTCTTT.

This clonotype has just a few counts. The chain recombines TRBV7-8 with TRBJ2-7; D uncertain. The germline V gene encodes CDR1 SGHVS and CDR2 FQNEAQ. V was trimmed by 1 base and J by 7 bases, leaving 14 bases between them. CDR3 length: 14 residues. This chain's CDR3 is CASSLDYWPEEQYF. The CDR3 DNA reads TGTGCCAGCAGCTTAGATTACTGGCCTGAAGAGCAGTACTTC.

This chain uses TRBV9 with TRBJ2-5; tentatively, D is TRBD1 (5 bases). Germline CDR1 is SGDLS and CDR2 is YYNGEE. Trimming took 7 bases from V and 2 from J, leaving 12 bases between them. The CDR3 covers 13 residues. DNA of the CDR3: TGTGCCAGCCCCCCAGCAGGGCAAGAGACCCAGTACTTC. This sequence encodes CASPPAGQETQYF.

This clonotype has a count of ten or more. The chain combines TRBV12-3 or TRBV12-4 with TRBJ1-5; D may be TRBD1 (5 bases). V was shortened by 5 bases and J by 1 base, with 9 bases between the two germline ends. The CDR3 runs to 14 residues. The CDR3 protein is CASSPGPSNQPQHF. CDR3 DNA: TGTGCCAGCAGTCCGGGACCGAGCAATCAGCCCCAGCATTTT.

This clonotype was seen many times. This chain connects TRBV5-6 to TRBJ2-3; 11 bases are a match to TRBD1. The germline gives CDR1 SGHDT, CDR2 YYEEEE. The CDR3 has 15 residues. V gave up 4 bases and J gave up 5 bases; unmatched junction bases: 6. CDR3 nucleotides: TGTGCCAGCAGCACGGGACAGGGGGTAGGAGATACGCAGTATTTT. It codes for CASSTGQGVGDTQYF.

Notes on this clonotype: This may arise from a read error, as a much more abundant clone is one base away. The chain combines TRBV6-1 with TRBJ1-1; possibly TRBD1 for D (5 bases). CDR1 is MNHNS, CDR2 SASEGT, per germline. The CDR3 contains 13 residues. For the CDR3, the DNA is TGTGCCAGCAGGGGGGAGATGAACACTGAATCTTTCTTT. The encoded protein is CASRGEMNTESFF.

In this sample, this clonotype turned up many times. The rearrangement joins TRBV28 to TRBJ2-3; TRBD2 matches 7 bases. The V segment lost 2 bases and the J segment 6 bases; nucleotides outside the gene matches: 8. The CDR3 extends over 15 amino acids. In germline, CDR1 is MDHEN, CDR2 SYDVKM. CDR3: CASSLGQAGSDTQYF. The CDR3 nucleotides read TGTGCCAGCAGTTTAGGACAAGCGGGAAGTGATACGCAGTATTTT.

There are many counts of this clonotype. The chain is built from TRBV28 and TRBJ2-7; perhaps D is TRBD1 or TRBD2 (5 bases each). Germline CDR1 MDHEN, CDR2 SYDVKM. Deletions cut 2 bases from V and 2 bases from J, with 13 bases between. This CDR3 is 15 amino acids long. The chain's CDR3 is CASSLGGWSPYEQYF. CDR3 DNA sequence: TGTGCCAGCAGTTTAGGGGGATGGAGCCCCTACGAGCAGTACTTC.

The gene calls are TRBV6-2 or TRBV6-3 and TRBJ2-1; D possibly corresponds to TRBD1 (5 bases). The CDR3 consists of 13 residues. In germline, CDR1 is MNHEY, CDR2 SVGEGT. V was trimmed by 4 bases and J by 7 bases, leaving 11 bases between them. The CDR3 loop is CASSFRRANEQFF. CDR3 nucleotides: TGTGCCAGCAGTTTCCGCAGGGCAAATGAGCAGTTCTTC.

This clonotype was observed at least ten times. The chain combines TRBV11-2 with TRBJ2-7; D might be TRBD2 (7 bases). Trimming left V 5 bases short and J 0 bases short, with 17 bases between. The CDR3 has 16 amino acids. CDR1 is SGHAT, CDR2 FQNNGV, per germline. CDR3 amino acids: CASSHPGGASSYEQYF. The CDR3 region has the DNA TGTGCCAGCAGCCACCCTGGGGGGGCAAGCTCCTACGAGCAGTACTTC.

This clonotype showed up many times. CDR3 loop: CSVEGGSGREDTQYF. The CDR3 DNA follows: TGCAGCGTTGAAGGCGGTAGCGGGAGAGAGGATACGCAGTATTTT. The chain couples TRBV29-1 to TRBJ2-3; 9 nucleotides agree with TRBD2. Germline CDR1 is SQVTM and CDR2 is ANQGSEA. The CDR3 is 15 residues long. V was clipped by 1 base and J by 6 bases; unmatched bases: 8.

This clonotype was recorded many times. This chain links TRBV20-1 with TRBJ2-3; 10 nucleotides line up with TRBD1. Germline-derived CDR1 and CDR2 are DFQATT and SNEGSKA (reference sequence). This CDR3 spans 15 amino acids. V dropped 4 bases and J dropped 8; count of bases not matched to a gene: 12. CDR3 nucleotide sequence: TGCAGTGCTATCACCTCCGGGACAGGGGAGGGTACGCAGTATTTT. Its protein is CSAITSGTGEGTQYF.

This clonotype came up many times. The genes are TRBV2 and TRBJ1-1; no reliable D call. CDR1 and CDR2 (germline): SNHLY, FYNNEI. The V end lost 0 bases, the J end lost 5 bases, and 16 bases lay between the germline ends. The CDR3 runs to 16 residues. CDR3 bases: TGTGCCAGCAGTGAAGCGCGCGCAGGCTCGGGAACTGAAGCTTTCTTT. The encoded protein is CASSEARAGSGTEAFF. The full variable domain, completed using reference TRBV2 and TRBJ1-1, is EPEVTQTPSHQVTQMGQEVILRCVPISNHLYFYWYRQILGQKVEFLVSFYNNEISEKSEIFDDQFSVERPDGSNFTLKIRSTKLEDSAMYFCASSEARAGSGTEAFFGQGTRLTVV.

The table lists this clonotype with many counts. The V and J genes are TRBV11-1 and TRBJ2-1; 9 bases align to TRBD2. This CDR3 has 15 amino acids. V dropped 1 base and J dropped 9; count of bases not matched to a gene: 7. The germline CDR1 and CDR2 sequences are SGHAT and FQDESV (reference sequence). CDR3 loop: CASSLGDFSGSEQFF. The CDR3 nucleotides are TGTGCCAGCAGCTTAGGGGACTTTAGCGGGAGTGAGCAGTTCTTC. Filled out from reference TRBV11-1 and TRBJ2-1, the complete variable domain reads EAEVAQSPRYKITEKSQAVAFWCDPISGHATLYWYRQILGQGPELLVQFQDESVVDDSQLPKDRFSAERLKGVDSTLKIQPAELGDSAMYLCASSLGDFSGSEQFFGPGTRLTVL.

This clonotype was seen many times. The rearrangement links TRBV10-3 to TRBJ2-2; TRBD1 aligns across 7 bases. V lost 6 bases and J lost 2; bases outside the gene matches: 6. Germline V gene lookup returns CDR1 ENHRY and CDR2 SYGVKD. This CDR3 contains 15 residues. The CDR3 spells CAIRPDRVNTGELFF. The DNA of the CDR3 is TGTGCCATCAGACCCGACAGGGTTAACACCGGGGAGCTGTTTTTT.

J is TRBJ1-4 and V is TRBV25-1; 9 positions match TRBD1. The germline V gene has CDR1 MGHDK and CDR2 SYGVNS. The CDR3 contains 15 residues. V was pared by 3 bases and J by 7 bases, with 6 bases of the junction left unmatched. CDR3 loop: CASSDAGTGSEKLFF. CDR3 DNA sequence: TGTGCCAGCAGTGATGCCGGGACAGGGAGTGAAAAACTGTTTTTT.

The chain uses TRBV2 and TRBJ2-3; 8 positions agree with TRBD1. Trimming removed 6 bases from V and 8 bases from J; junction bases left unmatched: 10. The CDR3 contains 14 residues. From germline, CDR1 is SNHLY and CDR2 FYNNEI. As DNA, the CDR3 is TGTGCCAGCAGCCGGGACAGGCCAGCGGGTACGCAGTATTTT. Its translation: CASSRDRPAGTQYF.

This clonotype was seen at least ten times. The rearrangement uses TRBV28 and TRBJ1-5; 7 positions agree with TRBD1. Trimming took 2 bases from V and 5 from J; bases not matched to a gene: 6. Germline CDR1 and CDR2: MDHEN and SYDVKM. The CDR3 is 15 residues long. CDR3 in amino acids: CASSLRGRLDQPQHF. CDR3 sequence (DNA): TGTGCCAGCAGTTTAAGGGGGCGCTTAGATCAGCCCCAGCATTTT.

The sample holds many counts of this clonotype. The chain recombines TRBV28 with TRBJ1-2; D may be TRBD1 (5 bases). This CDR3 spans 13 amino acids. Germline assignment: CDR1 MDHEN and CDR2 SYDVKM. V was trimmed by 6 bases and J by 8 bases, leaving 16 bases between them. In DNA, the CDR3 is TGTGCCAGCAGGGCGACAGTGGTCTCGGGCTACACCTTC. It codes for CASRATVVSGYTF.

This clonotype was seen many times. The CDR3, as DNA: TGTGCCAGCACCCGACAGGGTACGTCCTACAATGAGCAGTTCTTC. Protein sequence: CASTRQGTSYNEQFF. The chain has TRBV2 and TRBJ2-1; TRBD1 matches 7 bases. CDR1 and CDR2 from the germline V gene are SNHLY and FYNNEI. This CDR3 is built from 15 residues. The junction had 7 bases not matched to a gene; V was cut back by 7 bases and J by 1 base. The variable domain in full, completed from reference TRBV2 and TRBJ2-1, reads EPEVTQTPSHQVTQMGQEVILRCVPISNHLYFYWYRQILGQKVEFLVSFYNNEISEKSEIFDDQFSVERPDGSNFTLKIRSTKLEDSAMYFCASTRQGTSYNEQFFGPGTRLTVL.

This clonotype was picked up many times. The CDR3 region is CASSIAGLAVNYEQYF. Written as DNA, the CDR3 is TGTGCCAGCAGCATTGCGGGACTAGCGGTGAACTACGAGCAGTACTTC. The chain links TRBV7-2 to TRBJ2-7; 11 bases are a match to TRBD2. Germline assignment: CDR1 SGHTA and CDR2 FQGNSA. This CDR3 contains 16 residues. After removal of 5 bases from V and 3 bases from J, the junction contained 9 bases not matched to a gene.

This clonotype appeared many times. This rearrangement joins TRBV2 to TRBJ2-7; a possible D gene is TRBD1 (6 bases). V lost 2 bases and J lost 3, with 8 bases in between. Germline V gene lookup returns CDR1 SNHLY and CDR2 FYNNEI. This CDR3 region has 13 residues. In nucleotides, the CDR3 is TGTGCCAGCAGTGAACAGGGGCTCTACGAGCAGTACTTC. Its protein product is CASSEQGLYEQYF.

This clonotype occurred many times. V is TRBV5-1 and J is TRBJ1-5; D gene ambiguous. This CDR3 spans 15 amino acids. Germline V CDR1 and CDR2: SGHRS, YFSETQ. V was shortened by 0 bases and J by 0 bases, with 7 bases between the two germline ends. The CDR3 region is CASSLDDYSNQPQHF. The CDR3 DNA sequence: TGCGCCAGCAGCTTGGACGACTATAGCAATCAGCCCCAGCATTTT.

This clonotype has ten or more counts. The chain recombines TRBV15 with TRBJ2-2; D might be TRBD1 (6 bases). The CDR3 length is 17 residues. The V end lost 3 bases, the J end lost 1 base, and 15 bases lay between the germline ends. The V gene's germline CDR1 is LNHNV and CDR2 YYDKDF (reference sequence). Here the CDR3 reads CATSSLPWDKNTGELFF. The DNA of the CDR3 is TGTGCCACCAGCAGCTTACCCTGGGACAAGAACACCGGGGAGCTGTTTTTT.